These T cell receptor beta chains were read from a single sample in a study of T cell changes during pregnancy in multiple sclerosis. The assay was immunoSEQ multiplex PCR, and TCRdb's table has in-frame clones only and misses some. The sample has 55,000 to 65,000 clones, 85% to 95% seen once. The source material was peripheral blood, sampled after pregnancy. These receptors were obtained from a female donor with multiple sclerosis, enrolled in a pregnancy study. Both conserved end residues are part of each CDR3. Each record gives: CDR3 DNA, CDR3 protein, D gene, J gene, V gene, clone size. The D gene is left open where the match is weak. Rows give clone size only sometimes, using once, few, many, or a class for an expanded clone.

TGTGCCAGCTCTAAGGAGGGGTTATACAATGAGCAGTTCTTC | CASSKEGLYNEQFF | . | TRBJ2-1 | TRBV6-4 | .
TGCGCCAGCAGCCAAGGGACAGGGTCCTACAATGAGCAGTTCTTC | CASSQGTGSYNEQFF | TRBD1 | TRBJ2-1 | TRBV4-1 | .
TGTGCCAGCTCACCGAGACAGGGGGGTAGAACTGAAGCTTTCTTT | CASSPRQGGRTEAFF | TRBD1 | TRBJ1-1 | TRBV18 | .
TGTGCCAGCAGCAGGACTCGATTCACTCAAGAGACCCAGTACTTC | CASSRTRFTQETQYF | . | TRBJ2-5 | TRBV13 | .
TGTGCCATCCAGGGAAACTATGGCTACACCTTC | CAIQGNYGYTF | . | TRBJ1-2 | TRBV28 | .
TGTGCCAGCACCACGACAGGGGTAAATCAGCCCCAGCATTTT | CASTTTGVNQPQHF | TRBD1 | TRBJ1-5 | TRBV28 | .
TGCGCCAGCAGCCAAGAACCGCGAGGAAGGTCCTACGAGCAGTACTTC | CASSQEPRGRSYEQYF | . | TRBJ2-7 | TRBV4-3 | .
TGTGCCAGCAGCTTGGCGGGACTAGCGGGAGTGGGGATCAATGAGCAGTTCTTC | CASSLAGLAGVGINEQFF | TRBD2 | TRBJ2-1 | TRBV5-4 | .
TGTGCCAGCAGACTGGATACCGGGACAGGGCTATCCGAGCAGTACTTC | CASRLDTGTGLSEQYF | TRBD1 | TRBJ2-7 | TRBV27 | .
TGTGCCAGTAGTGGAGGAGAGACAGGCCACGAGCAGTACTTC | CASSGGETGHEQYF | . | TRBJ2-7 | TRBV19 | .
TGTGCCCAACGACTTTCTGGGGCCAACGTCCTGACTTTC | CAQRLSGANVLTF | . | TRBJ2-6 | TRBV30 | once
TGTGCCAGTAGTTACCCAGGGGGCCGGGAGCAGCCCCAGCATTTT | CASSYPGGREQPQHF | TRBD1 | TRBJ1-5 | TRBV19 | .
TGTGCCAGCAGCTTACGGGACAGTTATGGCTACACCTTC | CASSLRDSYGYTF | TRBD1 | TRBJ1-2 | TRBV7-9 | .
TGTGCCAGCAGGGGGACAGGGGGAGAGACCCAGTACTTC | CASRGTGGETQYF | TRBD1 | TRBJ2-5 | TRBV6-1 | .
TGTGCCAGCAGTGAGACTAGCGGACACAATGAGCAGTTCTTC | CASSETSGHNEQFF | TRBD2 | TRBJ2-1 | TRBV6-4 | .
TGTGCCAGCAGCATCATAGCCTCCGGGACAGGGGACGAGCAGTACTTC | CASSIIASGTGDEQYF | TRBD1 | TRBJ2-7 | TRBV7-2 | .
TGTGCCAGCAGCCAAGACGGGACTAGCGAGAATGAGCAGTTCTTC | CASSQDGTSENEQFF | TRBD2 | TRBJ2-1 | TRBV4-2 | .
TGTGCCAGCAGCGGGACTACGCAAGAGACCCAGTACTTC | CASSGTTQETQYF | . | TRBJ2-5 | TRBV9 | once
TGTGCCATCAGTACCGGGACAGAGTACAATGAGCAGTTCTTC | CAISTGTEYNEQFF | TRBD1 | TRBJ2-1 | TRBV10-3 | .
TGTGCCAGCATCCCCGTAGAGGGATGGGGCAATGAGCAGTTCTTC | CASIPVEGWGNEQFF | . | TRBJ2-1 | TRBV7-6 | once